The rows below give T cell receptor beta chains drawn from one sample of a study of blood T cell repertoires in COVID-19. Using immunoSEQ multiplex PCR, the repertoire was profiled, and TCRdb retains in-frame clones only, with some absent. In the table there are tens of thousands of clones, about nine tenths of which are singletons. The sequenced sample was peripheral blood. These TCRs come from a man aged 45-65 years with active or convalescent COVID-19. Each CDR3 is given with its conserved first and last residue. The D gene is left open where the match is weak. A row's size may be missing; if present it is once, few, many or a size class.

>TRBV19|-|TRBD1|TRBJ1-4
CASSVGTGAYEKLFF
TGTGCCAGTAGTGTGGGGACAGGGGCGTATGAAAAACTGTTTTTT
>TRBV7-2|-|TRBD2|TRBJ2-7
CASSRTSGSSYEQYF
TGTGCCAGCAGCCGCACAAGCGGGAGCTCCTACGAGCAGTACTTC
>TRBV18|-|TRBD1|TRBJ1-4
CASSQGQGTGEKLFF
TGTGCCAGCTCACAGGGACAGGGAACAGGAGAAAAACTGTTTTTT
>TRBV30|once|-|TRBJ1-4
CAWSVRGDEKLFF
TGTGCCTGGAGTGTTCGCGGTGATGAAAAACTGTTTTTT
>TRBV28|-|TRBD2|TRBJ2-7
CASSFWPMGKKTSGLSYEQYF
TGTGCCAGCAGTTTTTGGCCAATGGGGAAGAAAACTAGCGGGCTATCCTACGAGCAGTACTTC
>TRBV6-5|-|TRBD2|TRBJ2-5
CATSPLAGGTETQYF
TGTGCCACGTCCCCTTTGGCGGGGGGGACAGAGACCCAGTACTTC
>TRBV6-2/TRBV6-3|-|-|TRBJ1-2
CASSYTGTSSGYTF
TGTGCCAGCAGTTACACAGGGACGTCATCTGGCTACACCTTC
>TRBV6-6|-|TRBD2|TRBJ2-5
CASSLADETQYF
TGTGCCAGCAGTCTAGCGGACGAGACCCAGTACTTC
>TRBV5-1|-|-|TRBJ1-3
CASSLARSSGNTIYF
TGCGCCAGCAGCTTGGCACGGTCCTCTGGAAACACCATATATTTT
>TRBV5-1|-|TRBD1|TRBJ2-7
CASSTTGQGYNLKREQYF
TGCGCCAGCAGCACCACGGGACAGGGGTATAACCTGAAGAGGGAGCAGTACTTC
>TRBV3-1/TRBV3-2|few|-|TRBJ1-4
CASSPMTATNEKLFF
TGTGCCAGCAGCCCTATGACAGCCACTAATGAAAAACTGTTTTTT
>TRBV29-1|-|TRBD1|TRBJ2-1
CSAETGAGGWQFF
TGCAGCGCTGAGACAGGGGCCGGGGGTTGGCAGTTCTTC
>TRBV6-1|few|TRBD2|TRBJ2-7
CASSEAGGAYEQYF
TGTGCCAGCAGTGAAGCGGGGGGGGCCTACGAGCAGTACTTC
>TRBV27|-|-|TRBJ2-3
CASRASSTDTQYF
TGTGCCAGCAGGGCCTCTAGCACAGATACGCAGTATTTT
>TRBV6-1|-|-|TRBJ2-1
CASSEAGGLGNEQFF
TGTGCCAGCAGTGAAGCCGGGGGGCTCGGCAATGAGCAGTTCTTC
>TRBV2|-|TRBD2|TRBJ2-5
CASSVGAGGETQYF
TGTGCCAGCAGTGTTGGAGCGGGAGGGGAGACCCAGTACTTC
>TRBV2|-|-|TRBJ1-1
CASSPISVMNTEAFF
TGTGCCAGCAGTCCGATCAGCGTCATGAACACTGAAGCTTTCTTT
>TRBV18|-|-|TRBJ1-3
CASSPQGGAGNTIYF
TGTGCCAGCTCACCACAGGGAGGCGCTGGAAACACCATATATTTT
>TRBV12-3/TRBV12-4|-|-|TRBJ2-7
CASSETVYEQYF
TGTGCCAGCAGCGAGACAGTATACGAGCAGTACTTC
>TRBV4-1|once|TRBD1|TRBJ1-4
CASSRSRDSRNEKLFF
TGCGCCAGCAGCCGCTCCCGGGACAGTAGAAATGAAAAACTGTTTTTT
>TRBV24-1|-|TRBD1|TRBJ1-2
CATSDPGQGLGYTF
TGTGCCACCAGTGACCCAGGACAGGGACTTGGCTACACCTTC
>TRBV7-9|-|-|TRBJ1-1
CASSFWGRGSNTEAFF
TGTGCCAGCAGCTTCTGGGGTCGGGGGTCAAACACTGAAGCTTTCTTT
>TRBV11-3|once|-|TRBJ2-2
CASSLGHANTGELFF
TGTGCCAGCAGCTTAGGACATGCGAACACCGGGGAGCTGTTTTTT
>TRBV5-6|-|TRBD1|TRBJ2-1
CASTRTGTYNEQFF
TGTGCCAGCACCCGGACAGGAACTTACAATGAGCAGTTCTTC
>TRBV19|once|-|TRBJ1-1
CASSIGRGTEAFF
TGTGCCAGTAGTATCGGGAGAGGGACTGAAGCTTTCTTT
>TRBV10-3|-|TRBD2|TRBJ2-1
CATRYGGGSYNEQFF
TGTGCCACCAGATACGGGGGGGGCTCCTACAATGAGCAGTTCTTC
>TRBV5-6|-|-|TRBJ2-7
CASSLGLSAEQYF
TGTGCCAGCAGCTTAGGACTATCCGCCGAGCAGTACTTC
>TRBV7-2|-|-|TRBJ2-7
CASSKTASSYEQYF
TGTGCCAGCAGCAAGACTGCTAGCTCCTACGAGCAGTACTTC
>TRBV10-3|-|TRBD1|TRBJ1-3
CAISEFGNRDSSGNTIYF
TGTGCCATCAGTGAGTTTGGTAACCGGGACAGCTCTGGAAACACCATATATTTT
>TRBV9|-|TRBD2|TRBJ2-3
CASSAGLAGVAGTGAAFF
TGTGCCAGCAGCGCGGGACTAGCGGGAGTGGCCGGAACCGGGGCCGCTTTTTTT
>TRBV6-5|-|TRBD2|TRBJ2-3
CASRTSGVGDTQYF
TGTGCCAGCAGGACTAGCGGGGTGGGCGATACGCAGTATTTT
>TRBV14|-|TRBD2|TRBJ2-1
CASSQDSAGTPYNEQFF
TGTGCCAGCAGCCAAGATTCAGCGGGGACGCCCTACAATGAGCAGTTCTTC
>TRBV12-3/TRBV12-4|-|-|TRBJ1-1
CASSSTRNTEAFF
TGTGCCAGCAGTTCTACTAGAAACACTGAAGCTTTCTTT
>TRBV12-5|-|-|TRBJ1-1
CASGLGTLNTEAFF
TGTGCTAGTGGGCTCGGGACACTGAACACTGAAGCTTTCTTT
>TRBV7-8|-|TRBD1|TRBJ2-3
CASSLVSGQDTDTQYF
TGTGCCAGCAGCTTAGTTTCGGGACAGGACACAGATACGCAGTATTTT